This T cell receptor beta chain appears in the sequencing data of a study of beta chain features in type 1 diabetes. The CDR3 consists of 13 residues. After removal of 5 bases from V and 7 bases from J, the junction contained 8 bases not matched to a gene. The V gene's germline CDR1 is SQVTM and CDR2 ANQGSEA. Sequencing targeted expressed TCRB transcripts, as all isolated RNA had been reverse transcribed. Data came from immunoSEQ multiplex PCR; TCRdb stores just in-frame clones and leaves some out. The sample consists of roughly 240,000 clones, around 68% of them appearing once. V usage is TRBV29-1 and J usage is TRBJ2-7, with 10 positions matching TRBD2. The sequence was collected from a man aged 25-45 years in good health. Source material: naive CD4+ T cells from blood. As DNA, the CDR3 is TGCAGCGTTACAGCGGGAGGGCCGGGTGAGCAGTACTTC. This translates into CSVTAGGPGEQYF.